The 21 T cell receptor beta chains listed next were all sequenced from one sample in a study of PD-1 blockade in mismatch repair-deficient tumors. TCRdb's table, derived via immunoSEQ multiplex PCR, lists solely in-frame clones and lacks some. Among about 51,000 clones listed, more than 75% were seen once. The sample here was peripheral blood, taken 4 weeks after starting pembrolizumab. These receptors all stem from an adult with mismatch repair-deficient cancer.

This chain joins TRBV5-1 and TRBJ2-3, with D possibly matching TRBD2 (5 bases). The germline V gene encodes CDR1 SGHRS and CDR2 YFSETQ. The CDR3 has 14 amino acids. The V end lost 0 bases, the J end lost 3 bases, and 8 bases lay between the germline ends. The CDR3 sequence: CASSLGGKTDTQYF. In DNA, the CDR3 is TGCGCCAGCAGCTTGGGAGGGAAGACAGATACGCAGTATTTT.

The rearrangement links TRBV7-9 to TRBJ1-4; the D gene is possibly TRBD1 (6 bases). The germline gives CDR1 SEHNR, CDR2 FQNEAQ (reference sequence). The CDR3 is made up of 13 amino acids. Trimming pared 4 bases from V and 5 bases from J, leaving 8 bases between. As DNA, the CDR3 is TGTGCCAGCAGCTGGACAGCAAATGAAAAACTGTTTTTT. Encoded protein: CASSWTANEKLFF.

V and J are TRBV6-5 and TRBJ2-7; no reliable D call. The CDR3 spans 13 residues. V was pared by 6 bases and J by 6 bases, with 15 bases between. Germline V gene lookup returns CDR1 MNHEY and CDR2 SVGAGI. The CDR3 here is CASRVQFNREQYF. The CDR3 nucleotides are TGTGCCAGCAGAGTACAGTTCAACCGCGAGCAGTACTTC.

This chain links TRBV11-2 with TRBJ2-5, with 7 nucleotides matching TRBD2. The CDR3 is 14 amino acids. The J segment lost 5 bases and the V segment lost 2 bases, leaving 5 bases of the junction unmatched. In germline, CDR1 is SGHAT, CDR2 FQNNGV. The CDR3 DNA is TGTGCCAGCAGCTTAATGGCGGGAGACGAGACCCAGTACTTC. It codes for CASSLMAGDETQYF.

This chain joins TRBV18 and TRBJ2-1, with TRBD2 identical over 8 bases. This CDR3 is built from 14 residues. V trimming: 3 bases; J trimming: 10 bases; junction bases outside the gene matches: 8. Germline CDR1 is KGHSH and CDR2 is LQKENI. The CDR3 nucleotides are TGTGCCAGCTCACCTTATTCTAGCGGGCAGGAGCAGTTCTTC. It codes for CASSPYSSGQEQFF. The full variable domain, with the rest looked up from reference TRBV18 and TRBJ2-1, is NAGVMQNPRHLVRRRGQEARLRCSPMKGHSHVYWYRQLPEEGLKFMVYLQKENIIDESGMPKERFSAEFPKEGPSILRIQQVVRGDSAAYFCASSPYSSGQEQFFGPGTRLTVL.

CDR3 region: CASSFSSGNRFLYEQYF. In nucleotides, the CDR3 is TGTGCCAGCAGCTTTTCTAGCGGGAACAGATTTCTCTACGAGCAGTACTTC. The chain is built from TRBV5-6 and TRBJ2-7; 9 positions agree with TRBD2. In germline, CDR1 is SGHDT, CDR2 YYEEEE. CDR3 length equals 17 residues. V trimming: 2 bases; J trimming: 3 bases; junction bases outside the gene matches: 12.

J is TRBJ1-1 and V is TRBV4-1; possibly TRBD1 for D (5 bases). Trimming removed 6 bases at V and 1 base at J, with 15 bases between. Germline V gene data show CDR1 as MGHRA and CDR2 as YSYEKL. The CDR3 is 15 residues long. The CDR3 here is CASRLEWGGNTEAFF. CDR3 nucleotide sequence: TGCGCCAGCAGACTAGAATGGGGGGGGAACACTGAAGCTTTCTTT.

The chain carries TRBV19 and TRBJ1-2, with 9 positions matching TRBD1. Germline assignment: CDR1 LNHDA and CDR2 SQIVND (reference sequence). The CDR3 has 16 residues. After removal of 2 bases from V and 2 bases from J, the junction contained 6 bases not matched to a gene. Here the CDR3 DNA reads TGTGCCAGTAGTATAATGGGACAGGGAATCAACTATGGCTACACCTTC. This encodes CASSIMGQGINYGYTF.

The chain links TRBV7-3 to TRBJ2-1; maybe TRBD2 (6 bases). The germline V and J ends were trimmed by 2 bases and 5 bases, with 13 bases remaining between them. The CDR3 runs 15 residues. CDR1 and CDR2 (germline): SGHTA, FQGTGA. DNA for the CDR3: TGTGCCAGCAGCTTACATGGGACTGGAGACAATGAGCAGTTCTTC. Its protein is CASSLHGTGDNEQFF.

The rearrangement joins TRBV12-5 to TRBJ2-3; D is unclear. This CDR3 region has 11 residues. The V gene's germline CDR1 is LGHNT and CDR2 FRNRAP. Trimming shortened V by 4 bases and J by 4 bases, and 3 bases separated the two germline ends. CDR3 protein: CASGYADTQYF. The CDR3 region has the DNA TGTGCTAGTGGTTATGCAGATACGCAGTATTTT.

The J gene is TRBJ1-1, the V gene TRBV10-3, with a possible D match to TRBD1 (5 bases). Germline CDR1 is ENHRY and CDR2 is SYGVKD. This CDR3 contains 11 residues. Between the trimmed V and J ends, which lost 8 bases and 6 bases, there was a span of 10 bases. The DNA of the CDR3 is TGTGCCATCGGGGCGGGGGCTGAAGCTTTCTTT. Translation gives CAIGAGAEAFF.

This clone has a handful of counts. The V call is TRBV9, the J call TRBJ2-2, with 9 nucleotides matching TRBD1. V lost 2 bases to trimming and J lost 5 bases; unmatched junction nucleotides: 7. Germline CDR1 and CDR2: SGDLS and YYNGEE. The CDR3 runs to 16 residues. CDR3 protein: CASSVRPGQGTGELFF. In DNA form, the CDR3 reads TGTGCCAGCAGCGTTCGACCGGGACAGGGAACCGGGGAGCTGTTTTTT.

The chain couples TRBV5-1 to TRBJ1-2; no reliable D call. The CDR3 has 15 amino acids. The V gene's germline CDR1 is SGHRS and CDR2 YFSETQ. V was cut by 5 bases and J by 4 bases, with 18 bases left in between. For the CDR3, the DNA is TGCGCCAGCAGTTCCACCGGTGGGGATCCCTATGGCTACACCTTC. This sequence encodes CASSSTGGDPYGYTF.

The CDR3 DNA sequence: TGTGCCAGTAGTATAGGACACTCACTAGCCAAAAACATTCAGTACTTC. Amino acids: CASSIGHSLAKNIQYF. V usage is TRBV19 and J usage is TRBJ2-4; D call uncertain. The germline V and J ends were trimmed by 1 base and 0 bases, with 10 bases remaining between them. The CDR3 extends over 16 amino acids. Per germline, CDR1 LNHDA and CDR2 SQIVND (reference sequence).

The rearrangement uses TRBV7-9 and TRBJ2-3; 8 bases line up with TRBD2. This CDR3 is built from 17 residues. Germline values: CDR1 SEHNR, CDR2 FQNEAQ (reference sequence). V was pared by 1 base and J by 6 bases, with 12 bases of the junction left unmatched. CDR3 loop: CASSLGVSAGAADTQYF. The CDR3 coding sequence is TGTGCCAGCAGCTTAGGAGTTTCAGCGGGAGCAGCCGATACGCAGTATTTT.

The CDR3 DNA sequence: TGTGCCAGCAGCCCACACCCTAGCGGGAGAACAGATACGCAGTATTTT. Residues: CASSPHPSGRTDTQYF. The chain joins TRBV7-6 to TRBJ2-3; TRBD2 aligns across 10 bases. The J segment lost 3 bases and the V segment lost 5 bases, leaving 8 bases of the junction unmatched. The germline V gene has CDR1 SGHVS and CDR2 FNYEAQ. The CDR3 totals 16 residues.

The genes are TRBV10-3 and TRBJ2-7; 16 bases map to TRBD2. This CDR3 has 18 amino acids. The germline V gene has CDR1 ENHRY and CDR2 SYGVKD. The trim removed 6 bases at V and 4 bases at J, leaving 12 bases unmatched. For the CDR3, the DNA is TGTGCCATCAGCAAAAGGGGACTAGCGGGAGGGCCGTTTTACGAGCAGTACTTC. Translation gives CAISKRGLAGGPFYEQYF.

V is TRBV5-1 and J is TRBJ1-1; possibly TRBD1 for D (6 bases). Trimming shortened V by 1 base and J by 4 bases, and 20 bases separated the two germline ends. CDR1 is SGHRS and CDR2 is YFSETQ in the germline V gene. The CDR3 length is 17 residues. The DNA for the CDR3 is TGCGCCAGCAGCTTGTCACAGGGAATAGGGTCGGGCACTGAAGCTTTCTTT. This sequence encodes CASSLSQGIGSGTEAFF.

The chain uses TRBV11-1 and TRBJ2-1; TRBD2 agrees at 11 bases. The CDR3 has 18 amino acids. Per the germline V gene, CDR1 is SGHAT and CDR2 is FQDESV (reference sequence). Losses at the gene ends were 3 bases for V and 5 bases for J; bases not matched to a gene: 12. CDR3 sequence reads: CASSFSLAGVFRDNEQFF. In nucleotides, the CDR3 is TGTGCCAGCAGCTTTTCACTAGCGGGAGTGTTCAGGGACAATGAGCAGTTCTTC.

This clone was observed a handful of times. The chain uses TRBV19 and TRBJ1-2; 8 nucleotides match TRBD1. The CDR3 has 14 residues. Germline V gives CDR1 LNHDA, CDR2 SQIVND (reference sequence). V was clipped by 3 bases and J by 5 bases; unmatched bases: 5. This CDR3 is CASSIQGALYGYTF. The DNA of the CDR3 is TGTGCCAGTAGTATCCAGGGGGCGCTGTATGGCTACACCTTC.

CDR3 nucleotides: TGCGCCAGCAGCCAAGACAGGGGGATCAATCAGCCCCAGCATTTT. Translating gives CASSQDRGINQPQHF. This chain links TRBV4-3 with TRBJ1-5; 7 bases match TRBD1. The CDR3 spans 15 residues. The germline CDR1 and CDR2 sequences are LGHNA and YSLEER. V shed 0 bases and J 3 bases; nucleotides not matched to a gene: 2.